This T cell receptor beta chain came from a study of vaccination and CD4 T cells after COVID-19. Across the study: Convalescent cases consisted of six males and four females, of whom two were Hispanic. Stimulation used overlapping spike peptides from SARS-CoV-2, HCoV-NL63, HCoV-OC43 and HCoV-229E.

Sequencing of DNA taken from cultured CD4+ T cells relied on the Oncomine TCR Beta short-read assay. MiXCR, run by TCRdb on the PCR reads, gives a single entry per CDR3 protein. The data show around 20,000 distinct CDR3 sequences, roughly 29% seen once. Points on this clonotype: Its antigen remains unidentified.

Study-wide points: Post-vaccination reactive clonotypes (median approximately 36) did not differ significantly from post-infection (21).

Treatment reported: approximately nine-day PBMC culture with coronavirus spike peptide pools or control peptides (ViraFEST assay). Germline V gene sequence: CDR1 MNHEY, CDR2 SVGAGI. V was pared by 4 bases and J by 11 bases, with 18 bases between. The CDR3 extends over 13 amino acids. Material: cultured CD4+ T cells from blood. The chain combines TRBV6-5 with TRBJ2-7; a possible D gene is TRBD2 (5 bases). This clonotype originated in a human donor with COVID-19. The CDR3 loop reads CASSSTTPEVKYF. The CDR3 DNA reads as TGTGCCAGCAGTTCCACCACCCCGGAGGTGAAGTACTTC.